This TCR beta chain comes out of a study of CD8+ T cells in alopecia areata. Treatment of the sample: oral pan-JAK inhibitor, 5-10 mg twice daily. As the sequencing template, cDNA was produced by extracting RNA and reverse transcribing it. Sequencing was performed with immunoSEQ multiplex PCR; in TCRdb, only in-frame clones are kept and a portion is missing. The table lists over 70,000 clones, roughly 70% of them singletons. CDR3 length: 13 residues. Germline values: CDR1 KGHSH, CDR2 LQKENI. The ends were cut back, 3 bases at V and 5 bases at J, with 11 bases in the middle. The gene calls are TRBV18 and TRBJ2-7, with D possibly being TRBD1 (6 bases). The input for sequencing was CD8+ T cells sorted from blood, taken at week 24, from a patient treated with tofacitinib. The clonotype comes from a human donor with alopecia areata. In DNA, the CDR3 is TGTGCCAGCTCACCCCCGGCAGGGGACGAGCAGTACTTC. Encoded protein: CASSPPAGDEQYF. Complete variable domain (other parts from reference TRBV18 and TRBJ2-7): NAGVMQNPRHLVRRRGQEARLRCSPMKGHSHVYWYRQLPEEGLKFMVYLQKENIIDESGMPKERFSAEFPKEGPSILRIQQVVRGDSAAYFCASSPPAGDEQYFGPGTRLTVT.